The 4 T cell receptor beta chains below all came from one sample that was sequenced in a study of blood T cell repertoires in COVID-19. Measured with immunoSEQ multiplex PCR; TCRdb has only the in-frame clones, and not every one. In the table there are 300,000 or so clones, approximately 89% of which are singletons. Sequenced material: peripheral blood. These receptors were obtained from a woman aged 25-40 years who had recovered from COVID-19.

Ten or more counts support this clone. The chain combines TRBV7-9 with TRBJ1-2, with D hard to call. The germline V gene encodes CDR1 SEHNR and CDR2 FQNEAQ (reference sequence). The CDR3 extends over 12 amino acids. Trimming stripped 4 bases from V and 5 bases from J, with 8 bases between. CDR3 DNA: TGTGCCAGCAGCTCTATTTCTTATGGCTACACCTTC. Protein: CASSSISYGYTF.

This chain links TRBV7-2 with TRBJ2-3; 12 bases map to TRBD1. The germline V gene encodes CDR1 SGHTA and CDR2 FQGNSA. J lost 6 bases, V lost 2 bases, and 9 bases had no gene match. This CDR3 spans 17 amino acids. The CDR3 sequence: CASSLPEGQGAWDTQYF. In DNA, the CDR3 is TGTGCCAGCAGCTTACCAGAGGGACAGGGGGCCTGGGATACGCAGTATTTT. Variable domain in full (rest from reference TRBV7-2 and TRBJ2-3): GAGVSQSPSNKVTEKGKDVELRCDPISGHTALYWYRQSLGQGLEFLIYFQGNSAPDKSGLPSDRFSAERTGGSVSTLTIQRTQQEDSAVYLCASSLPEGQGAWDTQYFGPGTRLTVL.

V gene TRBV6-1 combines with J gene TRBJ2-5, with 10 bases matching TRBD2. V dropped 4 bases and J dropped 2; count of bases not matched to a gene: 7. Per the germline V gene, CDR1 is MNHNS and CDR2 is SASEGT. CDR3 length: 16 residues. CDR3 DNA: TGTGCCAGCAGTGGATCGTGGACTAGCGGACAAGAGACCCAGTACTTC. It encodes CASSGSWTSGQETQYF.

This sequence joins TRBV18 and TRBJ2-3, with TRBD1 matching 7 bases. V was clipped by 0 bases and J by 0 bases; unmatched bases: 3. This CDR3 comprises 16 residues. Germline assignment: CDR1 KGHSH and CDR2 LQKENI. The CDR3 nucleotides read TGTGCCAGCTCACCACCCAACAGGGGAAGCACAGATACGCAGTATTTT. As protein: CASSPPNRGSTDTQYF.